This paragraph reports one TCR beta chain. This entry comes from a study of control samples from healthy donors and cancer patients. Sequencing used immunoSEQ multiplex PCR; TCRdb keeps in-frame clones, though not all of them. This table has roughly 100,000 clones, around 83% appearing once. This CDR3 is 16 amino acids long. V gave up 4 bases and J gave up 2 bases; unmatched junction bases: 5. CDR1 is LNHDA and CDR2 is SQIVND in the germline V gene (reference sequence). The clonotype originates from a woman aged 50 to 65 in good health. Sequenced: blood. The chain recombines TRBV19 with TRBJ1-5, with 10 bases identical to TRBD1. CDR3: CASSTRQGAGNQPQHF. The CDR3 coding sequence is TGTGCCAGTAGTACGAGACAGGGGGCCGGCAATCAGCCCCAGCATTTT.